This is a list of T cell receptor beta chains from one sample in a study of blood T cell repertoires in COVID-19. Only in-frame clones appear in the TCRdb table, and some are missing; sequencing was by immunoSEQ multiplex PCR. The sample has approximately 350,000 clones; roughly four fifths are singletons. The sample comprised PBMCs or T cells enriched from blood (not recorded which). The receptors shown here come from a woman in her fifties or sixties who had recovered from COVID-19. Both conserved end residues are part of each CDR3.

V gene: TRBV11-3; J gene: TRBJ1-2; CDR3 protein: CASSYPVMDGYTF
V gene: TRBV2; J gene: TRBJ1-2; CDR3 protein: CASSQLTTGNYGYTF
V gene: TRBV5-4; J gene: TRBJ1-2; CDR3 protein: CASSWTGAGYTF
V gene: TRBV4-2; J gene: TRBJ1-1; CDR3 protein: CASSQEGGRGTEAFF
V gene: TRBV6-5; J gene: TRBJ1-1; CDR3 protein: CASSPIGGAVTEAFF
V gene: TRBV7-9; J gene: TRBJ1-1; CDR3 protein: CASSLGQGVSTEAFF
V gene: TRBV7-2; J gene: TRBJ1-5; CDR3 protein: CASSLRQGEQPQHF
V gene: TRBV29-1; J gene: TRBJ2-5; CDR3 protein: CSVEERDYQETQYF
V gene: TRBV5-1; J gene: TRBJ2-1; CDR3 protein: CASSSGLAGGPPNNEQFF
V gene: TRBV11-3; J gene: TRBJ1-2; CDR3 protein: CASSRGTGGYGYTF
V gene: TRBV5-6; J gene: TRBJ1-2; CDR3 protein: CASSLAPRHTF
V gene: TRBV7-9; J gene: TRBJ1-1; CDR3 protein: CASSLLIGKRNTEAFF
V gene: TRBV27; J gene: TRBJ1-2; CDR3 protein: CASSQGAGGYTF
V gene: TRBV28; J gene: TRBJ1-2; CDR3 protein: CASSTYGTGSIVGGYTF
V gene: TRBV30; J gene: TRBJ1-1; CDR3 protein: CAWSDLPRGTTEAFF
V gene: TRBV27; J gene: TRBJ1-1; CDR3 protein: CASSLFGGSNTEAFF
V gene: TRBV27; J gene: TRBJ2-1; CDR3 protein: CASTPLWSGTSPSYNEQFF
V gene: TRBV7-2; J gene: TRBJ2-5; CDR3 protein: CASSRWESASETQYF
V gene: TRBV29-1; J gene: TRBJ2-3; CDR3 protein: CSAGLAGVDTQYF
V gene: TRBV15; J gene: TRBJ1-4; CDR3 protein: CATSRAPGRDEKLFF
V gene: TRBV2; J gene: TRBJ2-1; CDR3 protein: CASTWAPVEQFF
V gene: TRBV14; J gene: TRBJ1-1; CDR3 protein: CASSQVGIEAFF
V gene: TRBV2; J gene: TRBJ2-2; CDR3 protein: CASSVGTLGAGELFF
V gene: TRBV7-8; J gene: TRBJ1-2; CDR3 protein: CASSLVGTEYGYTF
V gene: TRBV6-2/TRBV6-3; J gene: TRBJ1-2; CDR3 protein: CASSYLSPGGWSGYTF
V gene: TRBV18; J gene: TRBJ2-7; CDR3 protein: CASSPGQVYEQYF
V gene: TRBV30; J gene: TRBJ1-2; CDR3 protein: CAWRKGTGSSYGYTF
V gene: TRBV5-1; J gene: TRBJ1-1; CDR3 protein: CASGNRPGQLMNTEAFF
V gene: TRBV6-5; J gene: TRBJ2-5; CDR3 protein: CASRTGFQETQYF
V gene: TRBV9; J gene: TRBJ2-1; CDR3 protein: CASSPRGLQSNEQFF
V gene: TRBV7-2; J gene: TRBJ1-5; CDR3 protein: CASSWAGGAVQPQHF
V gene: TRBV4-2; J gene: TRBJ1-6; CDR3 protein: CASSQVRDPNSPLHF
V gene: TRBV7-2; J gene: TRBJ2-1; CDR3 protein: CASSLDLAGGYEQFF
V gene: TRBV27; J gene: TRBJ1-1; CDR3 protein: CASRPAGFRTEAFF
V gene: TRBV7-8; J gene: TRBJ1-3; CDR3 protein: CASSSRWGGSGNTIYF
V gene: TRBV10-2; J gene: TRBJ2-1; CDR3 protein: CASREAPSKDYNEQFF
V gene: TRBV27; J gene: TRBJ2-1; CDR3 protein: CASTSQGAHNEQFF
V gene: TRBV30; J gene: TRBJ1-5; CDR3 protein: CAWRGAGNQPQHF
V gene: TRBV5-1; J gene: TRBJ1-6; CDR3 protein: CASSQDRGTNSPLHF
V gene: TRBV2; J gene: TRBJ2-3; CDR3 protein: CASHIGLALTDTQYF
V gene: TRBV6-5; J gene: TRBJ1-5; CDR3 protein: CASTQDRGNQPQHF
V gene: TRBV3-1/TRBV3-2; J gene: TRBJ1-2; CDR3 protein: CASSPTSGGPYGYTF
V gene: TRBV19; J gene: TRBJ1-2; CDR3 protein: CASSRSDGLNYGYTF
V gene: TRBV2; J gene: TRBJ2-1; CDR3 protein: CASSEFFRGGDEQFF
V gene: TRBV3-1/TRBV3-2; J gene: TRBJ1-2; CDR3 protein: CASSHTNYGYTF
V gene: TRBV7-2; J gene: TRBJ1-4; CDR3 protein: CASSPQGANEKLFF
V gene: TRBV27; J gene: TRBJ1-1; CDR3 protein: CASRLFREMNTEAFF
V gene: TRBV7-9; J gene: TRBJ2-7; CDR3 protein: CASSLGRDSHEQYF
V gene: TRBV10-2; J gene: TRBJ1-2; CDR3 protein: CASSDTGTVYGYTF